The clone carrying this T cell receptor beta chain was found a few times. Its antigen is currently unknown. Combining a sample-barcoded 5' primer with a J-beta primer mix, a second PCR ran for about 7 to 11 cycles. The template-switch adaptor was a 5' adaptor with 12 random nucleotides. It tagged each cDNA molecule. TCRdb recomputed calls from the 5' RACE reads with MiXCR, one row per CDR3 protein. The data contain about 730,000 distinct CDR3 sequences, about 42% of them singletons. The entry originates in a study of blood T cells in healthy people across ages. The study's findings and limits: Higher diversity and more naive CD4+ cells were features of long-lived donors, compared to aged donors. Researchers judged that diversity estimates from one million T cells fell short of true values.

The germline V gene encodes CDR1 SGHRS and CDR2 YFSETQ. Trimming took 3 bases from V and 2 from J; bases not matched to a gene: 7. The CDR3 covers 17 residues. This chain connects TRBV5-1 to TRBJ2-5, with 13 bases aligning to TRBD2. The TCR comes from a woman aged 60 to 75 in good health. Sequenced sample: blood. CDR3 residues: CASSSEGLAGKQETQYF. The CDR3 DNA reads TGCGCCAGCAGCTCCGAGGGACTAGCGGGAAAACAAGAGACCCAGTACTTC.